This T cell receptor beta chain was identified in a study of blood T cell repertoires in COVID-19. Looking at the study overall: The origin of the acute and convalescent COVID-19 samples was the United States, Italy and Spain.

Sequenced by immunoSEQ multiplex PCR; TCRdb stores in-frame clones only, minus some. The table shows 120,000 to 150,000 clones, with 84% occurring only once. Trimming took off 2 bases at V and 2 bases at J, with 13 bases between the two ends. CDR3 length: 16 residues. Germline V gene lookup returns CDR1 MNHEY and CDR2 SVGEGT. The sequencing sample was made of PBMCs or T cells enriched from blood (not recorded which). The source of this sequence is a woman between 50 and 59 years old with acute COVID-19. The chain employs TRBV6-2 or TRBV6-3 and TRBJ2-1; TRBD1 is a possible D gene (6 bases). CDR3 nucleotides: TGTGCCAGCAGTTACGACGGCAGGGGTGCCTACAATGAGCAGTTCTTC. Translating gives CASSYDGRGAYNEQFF.